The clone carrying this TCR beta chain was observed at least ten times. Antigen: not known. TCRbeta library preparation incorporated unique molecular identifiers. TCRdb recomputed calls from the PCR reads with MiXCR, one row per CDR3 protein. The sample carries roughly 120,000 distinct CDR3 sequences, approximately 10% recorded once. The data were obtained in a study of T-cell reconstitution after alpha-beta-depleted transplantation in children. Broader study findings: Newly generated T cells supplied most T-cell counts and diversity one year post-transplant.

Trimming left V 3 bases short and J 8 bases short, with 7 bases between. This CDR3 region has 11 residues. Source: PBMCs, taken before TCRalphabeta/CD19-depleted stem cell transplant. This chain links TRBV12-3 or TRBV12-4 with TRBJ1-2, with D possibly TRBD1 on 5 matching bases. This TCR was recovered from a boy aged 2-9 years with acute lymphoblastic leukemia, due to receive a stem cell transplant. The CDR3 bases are TGTGCCAGCAGTTTGGGGGGAGGCTACACCTTC. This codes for CASSLGGGYTF.